The T cell receptor (beta chain) described here comes from a study of blood T cell repertoires in COVID-19 (dated by TCRdb to about 2020). In terms of the full investigation: Collaborator samples came from the United States, Italy and Spain and covered acute and convalescent phases of COVID-19. The prospective study material was composed of cDNA or gDNA derived from T cells, B-cell-depleted T cells, or PBMCs. Deeply sampled blood TCRbeta repertoires from subjects exposed to, actively infected with, or recovered from COVID-19 were included in the dataset. The repertoires were made available in a free public database intended to serve as a resource for research on the immune response to SARS-CoV-2. The samples were drawn from the first 160 participants of the ongoing ImmuneRACE study and from some 1,300 subjects provided by 6 global collaborators. The sample metadata nearly always contained a de-identified subject ID, COVID-19 status, age in years and sex. Where available, HLA class I and class II types were obtained from metadata supplied by the sample provider rather than from assay-based typing. Here is what the overall study found, with its caveats: How much clinical and demographic metadata was included differed by source and by participant, and the metadata was provided uncurated.

TCRbeta CDR3 regions were amplified from genomic DNA by means of the immunoSEQ Assay, a bias-controlled multiplex PCR. The authors' analysis ran thus. Within the assay, amplification of reference gene primers was used to estimate how many nucleated cells each sample contained. To quantify the absolute abundance of each unique TCRbeta CDR3 rearrangement, sequence reads were collapsed and filtered. For each sample, productive Simpson clonality was calculated as the square root of Simpson's diversity index across productive rearrangements. TCRdb limited this immuneACCESS table to in-frame rearrangements with V and J called. A share of clones is missing; checked studies link under half to unresolved V genes, and the rest is unexplained. V and J calls and clone size are copied from that table; D and trimming were computed from the DNA. The sample data list about 150,000 clones, and 80% to 90% of these were observed just once. The ten top clones hold about 4.1% of the sample.

CDR1 is given as MNHEY and CDR2 as SVGEGT, both from the germline V gene. CDR3 length: 15 amino acids, cysteine to phenylalanine. Only the CDR3 region is kept as DNA, spanning 45 bases read in frame from base 1. V sheds 6 bases and J sheds 0 bases, leaving 12 bases between their ends. Points on this clone: Which antigen it targets is not known. No clone much larger than this one lies a single base away; base qualities are absent.

Enrolling through a virtual design, the prospective study's participants ranged in age from roughly 18 to 89 years and lived across 20 to 30 United States geographic areas. In the prospective study, cohorts were assigned on the basis of participant-reported clinical history obtained from a screening survey and a study questionnaire. Recovered participants in ImmuneRACE Cohort 3 were defined by two consecutive negative NP/OP PCR tests, clearance by a healthcare professional, or resolution of symptoms. In the prospective study, whole blood, serum and a nasopharyngeal or oropharyngeal swab were collected from each participant by mobile phlebotomists. Over a roughly 2-month period, participants in the prospective study had the option of providing additional blood draws and questionnaires. Before DNA extraction, prospective study blood samples were shipped either frozen or at room temperature.

What was sequenced was PBMCs or T cells enriched from blood (not recorded which). The receptor was derived from a man in his fifties or sixties who had recovered from COVID-19. The chain links TRBV6-2 or TRBV6-3 with TRBJ1-5; perhaps TRBD1 is the D gene, with 5 bases matching. The nucleotides read TGTGCCAGCAGCCCGGGGCGGCTTAGCAATCAGCCCCAGCATTTT. Translated, it reads CASSPGRLSNQPQHF.